The TCR beta chain under discussion was sequenced for a study of Graves' ophthalmopathy and Graves' hyperthyroidism. Remarks on this clonotype: Its antigen is not known.

Ophthalmopathy cases showed moderate-to-severe activity, scoring CAS ≥3 and NOSPECS ≥4, with duration under 3 months. TCR beta CDR3 regions were amplified from RNA transcripts. First-round RT-PCR used HTBI primers; second-round multiplex PCR followed. TCRdb called the multiplex PCR reads again in MiXCR, with one record for every CDR3 protein. Altogether about 48,000 distinct CDR3 sequences are present, over 40% being singletons, with the ten largest covering around 23%. CDR3 length: 15 amino acids. The V gene end was trimmed by 9 bases and the J gene end by 3 bases; junction bases not matched to a gene: 7. From germline, CDR1 is KGHDR and CDR2 SFDVKD. General observations from the study: Detected in blood as well were most expanded thyroid clonotypes with frequency above 0.001. The model reached 65% to 71% sensitivity and about 73% specificity for predicting ophthalmopathy progression.

This chain joins TRBV24-1 and TRBJ2-1; 10 bases are a match to TRBD2. The receptor was isolated from an adult man with Graves' ophthalmopathy. The sample taken for sequencing was peripheral blood. This CDR3 reads CATLPGTSDYNEQFF. The CDR3 nucleotides read TGTGCCACCCTCCCAGGGACTAGCGACTACAATGAGCAGTTCTTC.